A few counts support the clone carrying this T cell receptor (beta chain). Every immunoSEQ plate was one replicate of a subset's evenly spread DNA. Unsorted PBMC DNA sequencing spanned ten immunoSEQ deep assay plates. As originally analysed: Junction-only immunoSEQ data arrived without quality scores, meaning filtering differed. TCRdb's table, derived via immunoSEQ multiplex PCR, lists solely in-frame clones and lacks some. V, J and clone size reflect that table, while D and trimming were determined from the DNA. The sample includes approximately 460,000 clones, more than 70% seen only once; the top ten take 12%. The sample is drawn from a study of shared clonotypes between healthy human individuals. Study as a whole: Aged 18 to 49, the donors were a couple of women and a few men.

With 6 bases removed from V and 7 bases from J, the gap between germline ends came to 16 bases. Germline assignment: CDR1 SNHLY and CDR2 FYNNEI. The CDR3 sequence is 13 residues long. The sequencing sample was made of PBMCs. This chain joins TRBV2 and TRBJ2-7; a weak D match, TRBD2 (6 bases). This sequence was found in a woman in her thirties or forties in good health. Some clones in this sample may be carry-over from other donors' samples. The CDR3 region is CASSPGSGREQYF. The CDR3 nucleotides are TGTGCCAGCAGCCCCGGATCGGGGAGGGAGCAGTACTTC.